A selection of T cell receptor beta chains follows, all from one sample in a study of brain T cells in children with intractable seizures. The method was immunoSEQ multiplex PCR; TCRdb's version includes in-frame clones alone and lacks a portion of them. The sample includes hundreds of thousands of clones, approximately 93% of them seen just once. Sequenced material: peripheral blood, taken 4 to 5 months after surgery. All receptors derive from a boy younger than two with tuberous sclerosis and intractable seizures. The CDR3 runs from the conserved cysteine through the conserved F or W. D genes are given only for firm matches. Clone size appears in some rows only: once, few, many, or a class for an expanded clone.

clone size	V gene	J gene	D gene	CDR3 protein	CDR3 DNA
NA	TRBV6-1	TRBJ1-1	TRBD1	CASSERQGTDTEAFF	TGTGCCAGCAGTGAGAGACAGGGAACGGACACTGAAGCTTTCTTT
NA	TRBV7-2	TRBJ1-1	TRBD1	CASSSDRGSPIAFF	TGTGCCAGCAGCTCGGACAGGGGAAGCCCGATCGCTTTCTTT
NA	TRBV9	TRBJ1-3	NA	CASSVVGSGNTIYF	TGTGCCAGCAGCGTAGTGGGAAGTGGAAACACCATATATTTT
NA	TRBV19	TRBJ1-6	TRBD1	CASSPGTAYNSPLHF	TGTGCCAGTAGTCCTGGGACAGCCTATAATTCACCCCTCCACTTT
NA	TRBV5-8	TRBJ2-3	NA	CASSLTGHHTDTQYF	TGTGCCAGCAGCTTGACGGGACACCACACAGATACGCAGTATTTT
NA	TRBV6-5	TRBJ2-1	TRBD1	CASTIRQGYNEQFF	TGTGCCAGCACAATCCGACAGGGGTACAATGAGCAGTTCTTC
NA	TRBV7-3	TRBJ2-2	NA	CASSLRNGVDTGELFF	TGTGCCAGCAGCTTACGTAACGGGGTAGACACCGGGGAGCTGTTTTTT
NA	TRBV11-2	TRBJ2-4	TRBD2	CASSLTSGGEDIQYF	TGTGCCAGCAGCTTAACCAGCGGGGGTGAGGACATTCAGTACTTC
NA	TRBV6-2/TRBV6-3	TRBJ2-3	NA	CASSYPDSTDTQYF	TGTGCCAGCAGTTATCCTGACAGCACAGATACGCAGTATTTT
NA	TRBV18	TRBJ1-2	NA	CASSPGTGAYGYTF	TGTGCCAGCTCACCAGGGACGGGAGCCTATGGCTACACCTTC
NA	TRBV6-5	TRBJ1-2	NA	CASTGDDAGYTF	TGTGCCAGCACAGGGGATGATGCTGGCTACACCTTC
NA	TRBV5-6	TRBJ2-7	NA	CASSLGTGTWAEQYF	TGTGCCAGCAGCTTAGGAACCGGTACATGGGCCGAGCAGTACTTC
NA	TRBV9	TRBJ1-2	TRBD1	CASSADRGVYGYTF	TGTGCCAGCAGCGCGGACAGGGGAGTGTATGGCTACACCTTC
few	TRBV30	TRBJ2-3	TRBD2	CAWRTSGGTDTQYF	TGTGCCTGGAGGACTAGCGGGGGCACAGATACGCAGTATTTT
NA	TRBV4-1	TRBJ2-5	NA	CASSQAGRQETQYF	TGCGCCAGCAGCCAAGCGGGGCGGCAAGAGACCCAGTACTTC
NA	TRBV4-2	TRBJ1-5	NA	CASSQVNQPQHF	TGTGCCAGCAGCCAAGTGAATCAGCCCCAGCATTTT